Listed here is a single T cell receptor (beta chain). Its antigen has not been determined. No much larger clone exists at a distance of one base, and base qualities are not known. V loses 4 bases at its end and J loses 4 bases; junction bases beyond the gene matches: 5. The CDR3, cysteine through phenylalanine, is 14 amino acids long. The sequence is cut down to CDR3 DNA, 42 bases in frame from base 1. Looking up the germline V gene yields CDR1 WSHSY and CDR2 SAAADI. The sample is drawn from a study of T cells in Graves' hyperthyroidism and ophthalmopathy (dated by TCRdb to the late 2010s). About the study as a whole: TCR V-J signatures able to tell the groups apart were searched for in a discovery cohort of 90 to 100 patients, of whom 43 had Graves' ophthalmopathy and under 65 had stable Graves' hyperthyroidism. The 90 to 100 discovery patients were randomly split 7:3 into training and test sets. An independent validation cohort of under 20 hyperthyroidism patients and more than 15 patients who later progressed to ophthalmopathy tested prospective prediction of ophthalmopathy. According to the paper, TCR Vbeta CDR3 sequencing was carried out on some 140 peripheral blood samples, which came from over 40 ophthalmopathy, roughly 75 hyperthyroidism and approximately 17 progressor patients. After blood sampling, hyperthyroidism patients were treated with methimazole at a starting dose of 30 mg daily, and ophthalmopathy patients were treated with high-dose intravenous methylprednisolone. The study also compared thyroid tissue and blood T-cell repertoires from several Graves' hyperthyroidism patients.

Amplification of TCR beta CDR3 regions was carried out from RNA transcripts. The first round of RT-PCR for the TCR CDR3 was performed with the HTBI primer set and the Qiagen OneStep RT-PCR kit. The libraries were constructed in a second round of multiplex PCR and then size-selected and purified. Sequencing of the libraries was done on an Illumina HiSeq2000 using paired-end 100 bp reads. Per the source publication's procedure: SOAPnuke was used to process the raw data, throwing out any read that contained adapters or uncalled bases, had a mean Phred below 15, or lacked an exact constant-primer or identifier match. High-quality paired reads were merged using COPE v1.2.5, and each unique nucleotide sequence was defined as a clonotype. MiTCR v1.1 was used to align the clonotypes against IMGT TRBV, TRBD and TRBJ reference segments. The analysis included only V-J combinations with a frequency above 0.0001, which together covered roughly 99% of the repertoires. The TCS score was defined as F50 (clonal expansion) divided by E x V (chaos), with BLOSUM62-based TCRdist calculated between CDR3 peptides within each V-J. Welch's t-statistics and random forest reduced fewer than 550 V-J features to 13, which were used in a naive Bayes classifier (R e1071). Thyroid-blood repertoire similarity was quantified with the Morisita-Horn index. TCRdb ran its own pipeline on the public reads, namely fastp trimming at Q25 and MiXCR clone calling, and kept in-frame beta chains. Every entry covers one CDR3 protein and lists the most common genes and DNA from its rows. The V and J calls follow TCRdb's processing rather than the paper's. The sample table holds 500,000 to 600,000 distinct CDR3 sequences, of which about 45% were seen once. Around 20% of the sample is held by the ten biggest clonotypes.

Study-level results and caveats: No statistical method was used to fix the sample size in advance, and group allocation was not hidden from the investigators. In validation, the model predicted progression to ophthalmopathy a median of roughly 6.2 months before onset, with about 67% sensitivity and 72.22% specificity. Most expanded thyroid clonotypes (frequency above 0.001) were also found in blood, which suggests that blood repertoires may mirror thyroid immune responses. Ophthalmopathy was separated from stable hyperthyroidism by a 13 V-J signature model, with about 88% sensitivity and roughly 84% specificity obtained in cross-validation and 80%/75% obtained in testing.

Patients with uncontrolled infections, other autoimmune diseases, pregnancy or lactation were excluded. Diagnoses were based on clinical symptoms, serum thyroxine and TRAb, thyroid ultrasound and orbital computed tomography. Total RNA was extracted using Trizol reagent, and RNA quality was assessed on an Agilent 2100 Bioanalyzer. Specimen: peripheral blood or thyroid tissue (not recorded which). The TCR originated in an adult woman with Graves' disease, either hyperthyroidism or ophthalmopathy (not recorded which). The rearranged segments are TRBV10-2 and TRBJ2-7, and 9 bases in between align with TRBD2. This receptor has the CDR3 CASSGASGIYEQYF. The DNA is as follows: TGCGCCAGCAGTGGGGCTAGCGGGATATACGAGCAGTACTTC.